This paragraph reports one TCR beta chain. Its antigen is not yet known. The record originates from a study of cytomegalovirus exposure and HLA in healthy donors (dated by TCRdb to 2017 to 2019). Notes on the research overall: An earlier analysis of approximately 550 of the donors reported about 250 Gb of sequence data and 100 million to 140 million unique TCR beta sequences from some 180 million T cells. Besides the first cohort of hundreds of subjects, a separate validation cohort made up of about 120 different subjects was used. To study patterns of TCR occurrence, a later analysis re-analyzed previously published TCR beta repertoires from several hundred donors and added high-resolution HLA genotyping. The study aimed to test whether cataloging public T cell receptors could reveal signatures of past pathogen exposure. In an earlier analysis of 500 to 650 of the donors, high-throughput TCR beta sequencing was used to judge whether each TCR beta V gene segment behaved as functional or pseudogenic. Class I and class II HLA loci were covered by the typing at four-digit resolution. Among the roughly 400 genotyped donors, roughly 80% belonged to the genetic ancestry cluster associated with self-reported Caucasian donors. Among 398 genotyped donors of the cohort, an average of approximately 240,000 unique TCR beta nucleotide sequences were sequenced per donor, roughly 20% of them non-productive. Using immunosequencing, the study profiled T cell repertoires from some 670 subjects and related those repertoires to cytomegalovirus serostatus. All discovery cohort repertoires had been generated using a single sequencing platform. A later genetic analysis used genome-wide SNP genotypes for about 65% of the roughly 670 donors, treating that subset as a discovery cohort. Roughly 320 gigabases of sequencing data and about 92 million unique TCR sequences made up an early release that covered 500 to 650 HLA-typed donors. To predict cytomegalovirus infection status, the study combined high-throughput TCR immunosequencing, statistical association of individual TCRs with disease status, and machine learning. The later analysis used no new phenotypic data to find candidate immune exposures, relying instead on TCR beta sequences and their occurrence across donors. Alongside the repertoire data, information on donor age, sex, ethnicity and CMV serostatus was compiled. Typing coverage differed by locus: A, B, C, DRB1 and DQB1 were typed in about 620-630 donors, DQA1 in about 550, DPA1 in 600 to 610, and DPB1 in 472. Four to six DR-DQ haplotypes were handled as single units for association and clustering, since linkage in the cohort was strong. Beyond this particular receptor, the publication reports: A later analysis found that HLA-associated TCR beta chains were more clonally expanded and had lower generation probabilities than equally common non-associated chains. Assigning TCR associations to individual alleles was difficult when HLA alleles, especially DR and DQ, strongly co-occurred. An association between a missense DCLRE1C variant and V-gene and J-gene trimming of TCR beta chains was found in a later genetic analysis and replicated in an independent cohort. Most TCR sequences were observed very rarely across donors, whereas some public TCRs were present in many individuals. A later genetic analysis reported fewer N-insertions in productive TCRs among donors in an Asian-associated ancestry cluster than the roughly 700-donor mean. At a false discovery rate of 0.05, a later analysis linked some 17,000 TCR beta sequences to specific HLA alleles. Cytomegalovirus status was reported to be diagnosed by the classifier with high specificity and sensitivity in both the original and validation cohorts. In a later analysis, several top co-occurrence clusters were reported to appear linked to parvovirus B19, influenza, CMV and Epstein-Barr virus. The sequencing pipeline was judged likely to have produced a cluster of highly shared sequence variants as a technical artifact. The authors suggested that the approach could potentially be extended to other disease states and immunological phenotypes. In this cohort, only TCR beta chains were sequenced, and detectable features were limited by the absence of alpha or paired-chain data. In vitro tests confirmed that a few of the cytomegalovirus-associated TCR beta chains recognize cytomegalovirus antigens. Because the 87-base-pair reads could not distinguish some IMGT-functional V segments, including TRBV6-2 and TRBV6-3, those segments were excluded. Sequencing depth was assumed to be roughly uniform across donors in the presence/absence analyses, though that assumption may not hold. An earlier analysis of some 560 of the donors showed that most TCR beta V segments appeared in productive rearrangements either about 87% or about 30% of the time, which broadly matched IMGT annotations. The only immune exposure information available for the cohort was CMV serostatus. According to a later analysis, TCR association rates differed among HLA loci, with DRB1 alleles showing the most associated TCRs and HLA-C alleles showing the fewest. A later analysis found that most CMV-associated TCR beta chains appeared HLA-restricted, with HLA associations seemingly driven largely by CMV exposure. A total of 164 TCR beta chains were listed by the study as associated with cytomegalovirus. Because HLA typing was unavailable for some donors at each locus, only the typed subset was used in association tests. Linkage disequilibrium might explain the correlated functional status among segregating V segments, but an unknown experimental factor could not be excluded. Because counts were too low, fewer than 20 rarely observed V segments, including chromosome 9 orphons, were excluded from the earlier analysis of about 500 of the donors. A further reported finding was that TCR beta sequences accurately predicted the HLA-A and HLA-B alleles for most subjects in the first cohort.

Receptors were amplified or captured by the immunoSEQ multiplex PCR assay. For the multiplex PCR, a mixture combining 60 forward primers for TCR Vbeta segments and 13 reverse primers for TCR Jbeta segments was used. A multiplex PCR assay on genomic DNA amplified the CDR3 region of rearranged TCR beta genes. The Illumina HiSeq System was used to sequence the amplified TCR beta libraries as 87-base-pair reads. The original methods were these. A later analysis counted about 80 million unique TCR beta chains across the 650 to 700 repertoires, and some 11 million of these chains were shared by at least two donors. A nearest-neighbor algorithm error-corrected the raw reads and collapsed the reads into unique sequences, merging closely related sequences to remove PCR and sequencing errors. CDR3 sequences were aligned to IMGT reference sequences to assign V, D and J gene segments. For a sequence to be retained, a match of at least six nucleotides was required to both a V gene segment and a J gene segment. A rearrangement was called productive if the CDR3 had no stop codons and remained in frame with V and J, and every other rearrangement was called non-productive. Following IMGT convention, CDR3 was defined as the stretch from the second conserved V-encoded cysteine to the conserved J-encoded phenylalanine. The earlier analysis of 500 to 600 of the donors excluded sequences that lacked an unambiguous match to a single V gene segment. In an earlier analysis of 450 to 700 of the donors, V segments were called functional above 56.7% productive rearrangements and were called segregating when the between-donor standard deviation exceeded 5%. A statistical classification framework was built for diagnosing cytomegalovirus status from the catalog of TCR beta chain sequences. A later analysis assigned V and J genes by comparing TCR nucleotide sequences with IMGT/GENE-DB human TR gene sequences. A later analysis assigned CDR3 sequences and most-parsimonious VDJ recombination scenarios with the TCRdist pipeline. In a later analysis, every TCR beta chain was defined by the combination of its CDR3 amino acid sequence and its V-gene family, and reads without a unique V-gene family were dropped. A later analysis removed 500 to 600 highly shared, low-generation-probability nucleotide sequences to deal with suspected cross-contamination and a sequencing artifact. In a later analysis, a clonal expansion index was calculated for each public chain from normalized within-repertoire ranks of inferred template counts. In a later analysis, generation probabilities were computed with a VDJ recombination model fitted to out-of-frame rearrangements, and the resulting probabilities were checked against IGoR. Hypergeometric tests were used in a later analysis to score TCR-TCR, TCR-HLA and TCR-CMV co-occurrence, with a repertoire-size bias correction applied to the TCR pairs. To estimate false discovery rates, a later analysis permuted the HLA or CMV assignments 20 times. In a later analysis, co-occurring TCRs were grouped using DBSCAN, and TCRdist sequence similarity was added for clustering within HLA-allele-positive subsets. Repertoires with fewer than 30,000 or more than 120,000 public chains, plus five repertoires with anomalous nucleotide sharing, were excluded from co-occurrence clustering. TCRdb limited this immuneACCESS table to in-frame rearrangements with V and J called. A share of clones is missing; checked studies link under half to unresolved V genes, and the rest is unexplained. V, J and clone size are those of that table, while D and trimming were read from the DNA. The sample has around 50,000 clones on record. Together, the top ten hold less than 2.5% of the sample.

The CDR3 goes from the cysteine to the phenylalanine over 15 residues. CDR3 DNA is the only sequence kept; it has 45 bases, read in frame from the first base. CDR1 and CDR2 are drawn from the germline V gene: SGDLS, YYNGEE. The V and J ends are trimmed by 3 bases and 5 bases, leaving 17 bases between them. The cohort consisted of 666 healthy bone marrow donors. All cohort members were sampled while nominally healthy, although unrecorded immune exposures were likely present. The donor tested CMV seronegative and was one of the 352 seronegative cohort members. Every donor gave a peripheral blood sample, and the peripheral blood mononuclear cells from that sample were used for TCR beta sequencing. Genomic DNA extraction from the blood cell samples was performed with the Qiagen DNeasy Blood Extraction Kit.

The rearranged segments are TRBV9 and TRBJ1-1; the D gene cannot be resolved reliably. Input material: PBMCs. This clonotype was obtained from a female donor in good health and CMV-seronegative. CDR3 region: CASSGRPEAWTEAFF. DNA sequence: TGTGCCAGCAGCGGGAGACCGGAGGCCTGGACTGAAGCTTTCTTT.